Each of the 8 T cell receptor beta chains below was sequenced from the same sample in a study of T-cell memory formation after mild COVID-19. TCRdb called the 5' RACE reads again in MiXCR, with one record for every CDR3 protein. The top ten hold 20% to 25% of the sample, which has a few hundred thousand distinct CDR3 sequences, roughly 8.2% seen once. The sequenced sample was PBMCs or a T cell subset sorted from them (not recorded which). The receptors originated from a man younger than 30 who had mild COVID-19 (a few samples of this study predate the infection). Cell type and time point are not known.

This clonotype occurred many times. At one boundary the junction diverges from the germline segment, which might be a read error. The V call is TRBV5-1, the J call TRBJ1-2, with 8 nucleotides matching TRBD1. Germline-derived CDR1 and CDR2 are SGHRS and YFSETQ. This CDR3 comprises 13 residues. This chain's CDR3 is CASSLGQGDGYTF. The CDR3 bases are TGTGCCAGCAGCCTTGGACAGGGTGATGGCTACACCTTC.

The J gene is TRBJ1-5, the V gene TRBV20-1; the match to TRBD1 covers 7 bases. Germline CDR1 DFQATT, CDR2 SNEGSKA (reference sequence). The CDR3 length is 14 residues. Trimming at V came to 3 bases and at J to 7 bases, leaving 9 bases not matched to a gene. The CDR3 coding sequence is TGCAGTGCTAGGGACAGGTATTTGAGACAGCCCCAGCATTTT. Its translation is CSARDRYLRQPQHF.

Many counts were recorded for this clonotype. This sequence joins TRBV6-2 or TRBV6-3 and TRBJ1-5; unclear D gene. Germline V gene lookup returns CDR1 MNHEY and CDR2 SVGEGT. This CDR3 has 12 amino acids. Trimming shortened V by 6 bases and J by 9 bases, and 12 bases separated the two germline ends. The DNA for the CDR3 is TGTGCCAGCAGCCTCTTCGGTCGGCCCCAGCATTTT. Amino acid sequence: CASSLFGRPQHF.

This clonotype was observed a handful of times. The chain links TRBV6-5 to TRBJ2-7; TRBD2 matches at 11 bases. The germline gives CDR1 MNHEY, CDR2 SVGAGI. The CDR3 runs 15 residues. J was trimmed by 2 bases and V by 5 bases; bases with no gene match: 5. The CDR3 region has the DNA TGTGCCAGCAGTGCTATAGCGGGGGGGACCTACGAGCAGTACTTC. Protein sequence: CASSAIAGGTYEQYF.

J is TRBJ1-2 and V is TRBV7-8; D is unresolved. Between the trimmed V and J ends, which lost 3 bases and 2 bases, there was a span of 7 bases. Per germline, CDR1 SGHVS and CDR2 FQNEAQ. The CDR3 loop spans 13 amino acids. The CDR3 sequence is CASSFEPNYGYTF. DNA of the CDR3: TGTGCCAGCAGCTTCGAACCCAACTATGGCTACACCTTC.

This clonotype appeared a few times. The chain joins TRBV4-2 to TRBJ1-1; the D gene is possibly TRBD1 (5 bases). The length of the CDR3 is 17 residues. The V gene lost 4 bases and the J gene lost 6 bases, with 24 bases spanning the gap. Looked up from germline, CDR1 is LGHNA and CDR2 is YNFKEQ. The CDR3 spells CASSPGSWGRRTPEAFF. The CDR3, as DNA: TGTGCCAGCAGCCCGGGATCCTGGGGCAGGCGGACCCCTGAAGCTTTCTTT.

This clonotype was counted a few times. This chain links TRBV5-1 with TRBJ2-2; D remains unclear. The germline V and J ends were trimmed by 7 bases and 0 bases, with 13 bases remaining between them. From germline, CDR1 is SGHRS and CDR2 YFSETQ. There are 15 residues in the CDR3. CDR3 loop: CASGVALANTGELFF. The CDR3 DNA sequence: TGCGCCAGCGGCGTAGCCCTCGCGAACACCGGGGAGCTGTTTTTT. The full variable domain, in which reference TRBV5-1 and TRBJ2-2 provide the parts outside the CDR3, is KAGVTQTPRYLIKTRGQQVTLSCSPISGHRSVSWYQQTPGQGLQFLFEYFSETQRNKGNFPGRFSGRQFSNSRSEMNVSTLELGDSALYLCASGVALANTGELFFGEGSRLTVL.

The V call is TRBV9, the J call TRBJ2-2; D is unresolved. From germline, CDR1 is SGDLS and CDR2 YYNGEE. The CDR3 runs 11 residues. Trimming stripped 5 bases from V and 7 bases from J, with 6 bases between. CDR3 nucleotides: TGTGCCAGCAGTGGGATCGGGGAGCTGTTTTTT. It is translated as CASSGIGELFF.